Included here is one TCR beta chain sequence, with context. This clone was seen more than once but under ten times. Its recognized antigen is unknown. Qualities for individual bases were not recorded, and no much larger clone is one base off. Including the terminal cysteine and phenylalanine, the CDR3 comprises 15 residues. The only DNA kept is the CDR3, 45 bases in frame from the first base. Germline trimming: 0 bases from V, 4 bases from J; junction bases outside gene matches: 2. CDR1 is given as SGHRS and CDR2 as YFSETQ, both from the germline V gene. TCRbeta CDR3 regions were amplified from genomic DNA using the immunoSEQ Assay, a bias-controlled multiplex PCR. The authors' pipeline ran thus. Within the assay, amplification of reference gene primers was used to estimate how many nucleated cells each sample contained. To quantify the absolute abundance of each unique TCRbeta CDR3 rearrangement, sequence reads were collapsed and filtered. For each sample, productive Simpson clonality was calculated as the square root of Simpson's diversity index over productive rearrangements. As stored in TCRdb, this immuneACCESS dataset retains in-frame rearrangements with V and J assigned. A fraction of the clones does not appear; measured against another copy, unresolved V genes explain less than half of the discrepancy, and the remainder lacks a known reason. That table is the source of V, J and clone size, and D and trimming were worked out from the DNA. The sample records over 250,000 clones, 70% to 85% of which are singletons. About 3% of the sample goes to the ten largest clones.

This sample stems from a study of blood T cell repertoires in COVID-19 (dated by TCRdb to the early 2020s). For context, the study as a whole: The collaborator samples originated in the United States, Italy and Spain and spanned the acute and convalescent phases of COVID-19. The prospective study material was composed of cDNA or gDNA derived from T cells, B-cell-depleted T cells, or PBMCs. The dataset comprised deeply sampled blood TCRbeta repertoires from subjects exposed to, actively infected with, or recovered from COVID-19. The repertoires were released in a freely available public database intended as a resource for research on the immune response to SARS-CoV-2. Samples came from the ongoing ImmuneRACE study (first 160 participants) plus 1,254 subjects from 6 global collaborators. The sample metadata nearly always contained a de-identified subject ID, COVID-19 status, age in years and sex. Where HLA class I and class II types were available, the types were taken from metadata supplied by the sample provider, not from assay-based typing. What the study reported, not specific to this receptor: How much clinical and demographic metadata was included differed by source and by participant, and the metadata was provided uncurated.

Collaborating institutions collected whole blood in K2EDTA tubes following their own protocols. For TCRbeta analysis, collaborator samples were shipped as frozen whole blood, as isolated PBMCs, or as DNA extracted from either sample type. The chain was built from TRBV5-1 and TRBJ2-1, with 9 bases aligning to TRBD2. This receptor was obtained from a woman of 80 years or more with acute or convalescent COVID-19. Sample: peripheral blood. For the CDR3, the sequence is CASSLGSGRYNEQFF. The sequence in DNA is TGCGCCAGCAGCTTGGGGAGCGGGAGGTACAATGAGCAGTTCTTC.